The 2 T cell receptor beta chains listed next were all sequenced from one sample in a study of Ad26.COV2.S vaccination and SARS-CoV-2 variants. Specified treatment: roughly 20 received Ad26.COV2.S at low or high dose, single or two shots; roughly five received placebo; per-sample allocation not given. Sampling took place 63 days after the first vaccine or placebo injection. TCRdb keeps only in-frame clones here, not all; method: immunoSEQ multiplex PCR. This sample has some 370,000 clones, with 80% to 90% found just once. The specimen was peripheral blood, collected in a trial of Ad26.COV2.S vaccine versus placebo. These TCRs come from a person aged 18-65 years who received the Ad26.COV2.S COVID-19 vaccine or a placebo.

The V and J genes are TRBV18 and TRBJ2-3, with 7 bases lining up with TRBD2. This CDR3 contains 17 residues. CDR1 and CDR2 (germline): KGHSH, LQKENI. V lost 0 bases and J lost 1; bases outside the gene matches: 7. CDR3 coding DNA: TGTGCCAGCTCACCACCTTACGCGGGGGTGGGCACAGATACGCAGTATTTT. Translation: CASSPPYAGVGTDTQYF.

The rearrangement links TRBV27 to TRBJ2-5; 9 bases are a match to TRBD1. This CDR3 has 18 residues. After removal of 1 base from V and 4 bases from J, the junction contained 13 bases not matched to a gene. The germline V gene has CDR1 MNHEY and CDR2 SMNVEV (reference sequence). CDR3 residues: CASSLFGWTGENRETQYF. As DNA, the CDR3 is TGTGCCAGCAGTTTATTTGGGTGGACAGGGGAGAATCGAGAGACCCAGTACTTC.